This entry is about one TCR beta chain. These data originate in a study of T cell changes during pregnancy in multiple sclerosis. The table came from immunoSEQ multiplex PCR; TCRdb's copy has only in-frame clones and leaves some out. Among around 40,000 clones, about nine tenths were seen once, and the ten largest hold 0.6% to 0.75%. Germline lookup yields CDR1 SGHRS and CDR2 YFSETQ. After removal of 0 bases from V and 7 bases from J, the junction contained 4 bases not matched to a gene. The CDR3 sequence is 16 residues long. The sequence came from a female donor with multiple sclerosis, enrolled in a pregnancy study. The V gene is TRBV5-1, the J gene TRBJ1-6, with TRBD1 matching 10 bases. The source was CD4+ T cells from peripheral blood mononuclear cells, collected before pregnancy. In DNA form, the CDR3 reads TGCGCCAGCAGCTTGGCTCCGACAGGGGGCAATTCACCCCTCCACTTT. Translating gives CASSLAPTGGNSPLHF.